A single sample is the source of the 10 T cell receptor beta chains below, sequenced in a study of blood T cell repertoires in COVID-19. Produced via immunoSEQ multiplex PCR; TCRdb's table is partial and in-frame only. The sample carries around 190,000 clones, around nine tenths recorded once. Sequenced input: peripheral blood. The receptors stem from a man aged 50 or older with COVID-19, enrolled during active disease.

The CDR3 spells CASSPSGVEQYF. CDR3 nucleotide sequence: TGTGCCAGCAGCCCCTCCGGGGTCGAGCAGTACTTC. The chain is built from TRBV12-3 or TRBV12-4 and TRBJ2-7; perhaps TRBD2 as D (5 bases). This CDR3 is built from 12 residues. Trimming stripped 6 bases from V and 6 bases from J, with 12 bases between.

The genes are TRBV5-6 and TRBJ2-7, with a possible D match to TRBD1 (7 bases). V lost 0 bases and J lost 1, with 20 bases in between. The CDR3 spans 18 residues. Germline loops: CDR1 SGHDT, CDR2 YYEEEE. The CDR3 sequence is CASSLANPPGGLSYEQYF. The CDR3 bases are TGTGCCAGCAGCTTGGCGAATCCCCCAGGGGGGCTTTCCTACGAGCAGTACTTC.

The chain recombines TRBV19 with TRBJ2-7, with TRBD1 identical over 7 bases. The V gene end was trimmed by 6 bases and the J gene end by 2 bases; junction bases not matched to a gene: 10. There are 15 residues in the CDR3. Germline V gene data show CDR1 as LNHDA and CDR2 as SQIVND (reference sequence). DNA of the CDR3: TGTGCCAGTAGCTCCTCCCGGGACAGAGCCTACGAGCAGTACTTC. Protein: CASSSSRDRAYEQYF. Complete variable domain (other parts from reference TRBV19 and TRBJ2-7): DGGITQSPKYLFRKEGQNVTLSCEQNLNHDAMYWYRQDPGQGLRLIYYSQIVNDFQKGDIAEGYSVSREKKESFPLTVTSAQKNPTAFYLCASSSSRDRAYEQYFGPGTRLTVT.

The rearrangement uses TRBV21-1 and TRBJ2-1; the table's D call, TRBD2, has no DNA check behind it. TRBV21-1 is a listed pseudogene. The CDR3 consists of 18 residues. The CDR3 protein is CASSKCGDIAGPYNEQFF. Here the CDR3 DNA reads TGTGCCAGCAGCAAATGTGGGGATATAGCGGGGCCCTACAATGAGCAGTTCTTC.

CDR3 sequence: CASSAGQGAFIDTQYF. The CDR3 DNA reads TGTGCCAGCAGCGCTGGACAGGGGGCCTTCATTGATACGCAGTATTTT. The chain combines TRBV11-3 with TRBJ2-3; TRBD1 matches 11 bases. With 5 bases clipped from V and 6 bases from J, the junction kept 10 bases outside the gene matches. Germline CDR1 SGHNT, CDR2 YENEEA. The CDR3 has 16 amino acids.

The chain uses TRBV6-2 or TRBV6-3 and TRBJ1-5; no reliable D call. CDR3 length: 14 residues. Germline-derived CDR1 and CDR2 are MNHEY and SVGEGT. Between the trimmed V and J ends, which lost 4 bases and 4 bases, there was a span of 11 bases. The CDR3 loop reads CASSFSGRNQPQHF. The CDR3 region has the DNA TGTGCCAGCAGTTTCTCCGGGAGAAATCAGCCCCAGCATTTT.

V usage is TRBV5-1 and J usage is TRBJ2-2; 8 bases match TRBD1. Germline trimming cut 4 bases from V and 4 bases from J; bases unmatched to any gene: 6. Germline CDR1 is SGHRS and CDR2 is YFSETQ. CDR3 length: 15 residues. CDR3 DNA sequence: TGCGCCAGCAGCGGAGACAGGGGAGGCACCGGGGAGCTGTTTTTT. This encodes CASSGDRGGTGELFF.

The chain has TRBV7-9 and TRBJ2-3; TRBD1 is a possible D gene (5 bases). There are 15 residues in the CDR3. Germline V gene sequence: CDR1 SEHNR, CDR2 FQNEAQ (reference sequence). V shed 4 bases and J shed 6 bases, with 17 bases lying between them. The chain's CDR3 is CASSSARVFTDTQYF. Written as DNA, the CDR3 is TGTGCCAGCAGCTCCGCCAGGGTTTTTACCGATACGCAGTATTTT.

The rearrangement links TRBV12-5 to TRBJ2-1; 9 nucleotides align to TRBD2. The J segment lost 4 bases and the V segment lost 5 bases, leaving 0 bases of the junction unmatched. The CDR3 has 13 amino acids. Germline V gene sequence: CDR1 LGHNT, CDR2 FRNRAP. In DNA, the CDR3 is TGTGCTAGTGGTGCGGGAGGGTACAATGAGCAGTTCTTC. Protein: CASGAGGYNEQFF.

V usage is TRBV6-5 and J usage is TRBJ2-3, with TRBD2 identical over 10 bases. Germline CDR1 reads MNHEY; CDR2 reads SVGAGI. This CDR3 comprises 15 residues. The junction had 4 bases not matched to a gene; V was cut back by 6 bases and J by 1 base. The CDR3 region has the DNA TGTGCCAGCAGGTTGACTAGCGGGCGCACAGATACGCAGTATTTT. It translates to CASRLTSGRTDTQYF.